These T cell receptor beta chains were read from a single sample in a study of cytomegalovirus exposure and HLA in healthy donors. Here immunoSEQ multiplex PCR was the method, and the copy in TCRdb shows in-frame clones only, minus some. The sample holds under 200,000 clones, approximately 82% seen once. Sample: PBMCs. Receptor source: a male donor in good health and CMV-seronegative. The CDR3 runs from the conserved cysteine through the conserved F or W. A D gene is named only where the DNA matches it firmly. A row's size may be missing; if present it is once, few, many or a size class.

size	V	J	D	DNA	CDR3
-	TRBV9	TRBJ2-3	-	TGTGCCAGCAGCGTAGGCACTAGGGTTTCGGATACGCAGTATTTT	CASSVGTRVSDTQYF
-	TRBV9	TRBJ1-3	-	TGTGCCAGCAGCGTAGCGAGCGCCGCCAGAAACACCATATATTTT	CASSVASAARNTIYF
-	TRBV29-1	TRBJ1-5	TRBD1	TGCAGCGTCGAGAGAACCGGGACAGGGAAACAGCCCCAGCATTTT	CSVERTGTGKQPQHF
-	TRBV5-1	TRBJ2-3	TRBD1	TGCGCCAGCAGCTTGAGGACAGGGGCAATAGGTGGAGATACGCAGTATTTT	CASSLRTGAIGGDTQYF
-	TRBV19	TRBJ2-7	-	TGTGCCAGTACCACAGGTTACGGGAGCTCCTACGAGCAGTACTTC	CASTTGYGSSYEQYF
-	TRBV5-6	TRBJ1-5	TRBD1	TGTGCCAGCAGCTTAGGACAGGAAGGGCCCCAGCATTTT	CASSLGQEGPQHF
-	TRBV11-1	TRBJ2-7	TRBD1	TGTGCCAGCAGCACGACAGGGACAGGATCCTACGAGCAGTACTTC	CASSTTGTGSYEQYF
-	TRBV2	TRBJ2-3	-	TGTGCCAGCAAGGGTGTCGGGGGACCTGATACGCAGTATTTT	CASKGVGGPDTQYF
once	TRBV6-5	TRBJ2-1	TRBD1	TGTGCCAGCAGTTACTCGAGAACAGGGGTAGCCAATGAGCAGTTCTTC	CASSYSRTGVANEQFF
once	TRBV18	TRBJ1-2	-	TGTGCCAGCTCACCGGAGGGGTATGGCTACACCTTC	CASSPEGYGYTF
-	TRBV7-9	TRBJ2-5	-	TGTTCCAGCAGCTGGGGCGGGGAAGAGACCCAGTACTTC	CSSSWGGEETQYF
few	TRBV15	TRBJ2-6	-	TGTGCCACCAGCAGAGAGGATAGGGGTTCGGGGGCCAACGTCCTGACTTTC	CATSREDRGSGANVLTF
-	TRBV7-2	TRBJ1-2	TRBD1	TGTGCCAGCAGCTCCGCTCACCGACAGGGCAAAACCTTC	CASSSAHRQGKTF
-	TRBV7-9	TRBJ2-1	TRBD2	TGTGCCAGCAGCTTAAGGTCTGAACTAGCGAGCTCCTACAATGAGCAGTTCTTC	CASSLRSELASSYNEQFF